The 22 T cell receptor beta chains in this list originate from one sample, sequenced in a study of T cells in Graves' hyperthyroidism and ophthalmopathy. The investigators amplified TCR beta CDR3 regions from RNA transcripts. RT-PCR in the first round (using the HTBI primer set) targeted the TCR CDR3. TCRdb itself ran the multiplex PCR reads through MiXCR, one entry per CDR3 protein. Among hundreds of thousands of distinct CDR3 sequences listed, 15% to 20% were seen once. Sequencing used blood. Receptors originate from a man in his forties with Graves' ophthalmopathy.

The CDR3 DNA reads as TGTGCCAGCAGCGTAGGCACAGGGGTGACCGAGCAGTACTTC. Its translation: CASSVGTGVTEQYF. The chain is built from TRBV9 and TRBJ2-7, with 7 bases that match TRBD1. CDR3 length: 14 residues. Trimming at V came to 0 bases and at J to 6 bases, leaving 6 bases not matched to a gene. Per the germline V gene, CDR1 is SGDLS and CDR2 is YYNGEE.

The chain links TRBV7-3 to TRBJ2-2, with D tentatively TRBD2 (7 bases). Looked up from germline, CDR1 is SGHTA and CDR2 is FQGTGA. The CDR3 extends over 16 amino acids. Trimming left V 5 bases short and J 6 bases short, with 19 bases between. The CDR3 DNA sequence: TGTGCCAGCAGCCCTAAGGGGGGGGCTTTGGCCGGGGAGCTGTTTTTT. Protein product: CASSPKGGALAGELFF.

The rearrangement links TRBV12-3 or TRBV12-4 to TRBJ2-3; 7 bases fit TRBD2. J was trimmed by 2 bases and V by 4 bases; bases with no gene match: 3. This CDR3 contains 14 residues. As DNA, the CDR3 is TGTGCCAGCAGTTCGGGACTACCCACAGATACGCAGTATTTT. Its protein product is CASSSGLPTDTQYF.

The sample holds many counts of this clonotype. J is TRBJ2-1 and V is TRBV7-2; the D call may be TRBD1 or TRBD2 (5 bases each). Germline V lookup: CDR1 SGHTA, CDR2 FQGNSA. Between the trimmed V and J ends, which lost 5 bases and 0 bases, there was a span of 17 bases. The CDR3 loop spans 17 amino acids. The CDR3 nucleotides read TGTGCCAGCAGCCCGACCTTTGGGGGTCTCTCCTACAATGAGCAGTTCTTC. As protein: CASSPTFGGLSYNEQFF.

The CDR3 nucleotides are TGTGCCAGCAGCTTGGCGGGGGGACAGGGGGTCCCCTACGAGCAGTACTTC. Translation: CASSLAGGQGVPYEQYF. The chain carries TRBV7-9 and TRBJ2-7, with 11 bases that match TRBD1. The CDR3 has 17 amino acids. V lost 3 bases to trimming and J lost 2 bases; unmatched junction nucleotides: 9. Per the germline V gene, CDR1 is SEHNR and CDR2 is FQNEAQ (reference sequence).

This clonotype was counted ten times or more. This sequence joins TRBV7-3 and TRBJ2-7; 7 nucleotides align to TRBD1. The trim removed 4 bases at V and 3 bases at J, leaving 9 bases unmatched. The CDR3 length is 15 residues. Looked up from germline, CDR1 is SGHTA and CDR2 is FQGTGA. CDR3 in amino acids: CASSSDRGRGYEQYF. CDR3 in DNA: TGTGCCAGCAGCTCAGATAGGGGGCGAGGCTACGAGCAGTACTTC.

This clonotype was detected ten times or more. The V and J genes are TRBV3-1 and TRBJ1-2; D gene ambiguous. This CDR3 has 13 residues. Per the germline V gene, CDR1 is LGHDT and CDR2 is YNNKEL (reference sequence). V lost 1 base, J lost 4 bases, and 7 bases lay in between. In DNA, the CDR3 is TGTGCCAGCAGCCAAGGGAGTGTCTATGGCTACACCTTC. Protein: CASSQGSVYGYTF.

This chain joins TRBV19 and TRBJ2-5, with a weak D call TRBD2 (5 bases). Germline V gives CDR1 LNHDA, CDR2 SQIVND (reference sequence). The CDR3 loop spans 14 amino acids. Trimming took 6 bases from V and 5 from J, leaving 16 bases between them. CDR3 sequence reads: CASSRMLGSETQYF. The CDR3 DNA follows: TGTGCCAGTAGCCGAATGCTGGGGAGCGAGACCCAGTACTTC. Full variable domain (rest looked up from reference TRBV19 and TRBJ2-5): DGGITQSPKYLFRKEGQNVTLSCEQNLNHDAMYWYRQDPGQGLRLIYYSQIVNDFQKGDIAEGYSVSREKKESFPLTVTSAQKNPTAFYLCASSRMLGSETQYFGPGTRLLVL.

The J gene is TRBJ2-3, the V gene TRBV6-4, with 9 nucleotides matching TRBD1. Unmatched junction bases numbered 7, after V lost 6 bases and J lost 3 bases. The CDR3 covers 15 residues. Looked up from germline, CDR1 is MRHNA and CDR2 is SNTAGT. CDR3 region: CASRITGGNTDTQYF. In DNA, the CDR3 is TGTGCCAGCAGGATTACAGGGGGCAATACAGATACGCAGTATTTT.

The CDR3 loop is CASSVIAGDTGELFF. The CDR3 DNA sequence: TGCGCCAGCAGCGTGATAGCGGGCGACACCGGGGAGCTGTTTTTT. The chain carries TRBV5-1 and TRBJ2-2; 7 bases are shared with TRBD2. Germline assignment: CDR1 SGHRS and CDR2 YFSETQ. The CDR3 runs to 15 residues. J lost 3 bases, V lost 4 bases, and 6 bases had no gene match.

This chain links TRBV28 with TRBJ1-2; 12 nucleotides line up with TRBD1. V was pared by 5 bases and J by 3 bases, with 4 bases of the junction left unmatched. The CDR3 has 15 amino acids. Germline loops: CDR1 MDHEN, CDR2 SYDVKM. CDR3 nucleotides: TGTGCCAGCAGTGCCGGGACAGGGGGCCACTATGGCTACACCTTC. It encodes CASSAGTGGHYGYTF.

The chain has TRBV19 and TRBJ2-1; the match to TRBD1 covers 9 bases. This CDR3 region has 16 residues. Losses at the gene ends were 4 bases for V and 5 bases for J; bases not matched to a gene: 9. Germline V gene lookup returns CDR1 LNHDA and CDR2 SQIVND (reference sequence). The CDR3 sequence is CASSKTPGTGNNEQFF. Written as DNA, the CDR3 is TGTGCCAGTAGTAAAACCCCCGGGACAGGGAACAATGAGCAGTTCTTC.

A few counts support this clonotype. This chain links TRBV7-8 with TRBJ1-1; no reliable D call. Germline-derived CDR1 and CDR2 are SGHVS and FQNEAQ. The CDR3 is 13 residues long. Trimming stripped 5 bases from V and 4 bases from J, with 11 bases between. The CDR3 spells CASSPSWGTEAFF. CDR3 coding DNA: TGTGCCAGCAGCCCGTCCTGGGGCACTGAAGCTTTCTTT.

The chain uses TRBV7-9 and TRBJ2-6, with D uncertain. With 5 bases removed from V and 0 bases from J, the gap between germline ends came to 14 bases. The CDR3 totals 17 residues. CDR1 and CDR2 from the germline V gene are SEHNR and FQNEAQ (reference sequence). CDR3: CASSPATNNSGANVLTF. CDR3 sequence (DNA): TGTGCCAGCAGCCCCGCCACCAACAACTCTGGGGCCAACGTCCTGACTTTC.

On this clonotype itself: The junction shows a germline mismatch at one end, possibly a read error. The chain links TRBV6-5 to TRBJ2-2; 7 nucleotides match TRBD2. The germline V gene has CDR1 MNHEY and CDR2 SVGAGI. The CDR3 length is 16 residues. CDR3 nucleotide sequence: TGTGCCAGCAGTTACAGTCAGTTGGGGGGGACCGGGGGGCTGTTTTTT. Its translation: CASSYSQLGGTGGLFF.

Many counts were recorded for this clonotype. The rearrangement uses TRBV6-1 and TRBJ1-1, with a possible D match to TRBD1 (5 bases). The CDR3 sequence is 12 residues long. Germline V gives CDR1 MNHNS, CDR2 SASEGT. Trimming left V 7 bases short and J 5 bases short, with 11 bases between. Here the CDR3 DNA reads TGTGCCAGCAATCCTGGGGGTACTGAAGCTTTCTTT. Protein sequence: CASNPGGTEAFF.

A few counts support this clonotype. The chain is built from TRBV5-1 and TRBJ2-7; D is possibly TRBD1 (6 bases). V was pared by 1 base and J by 4 bases, with 15 bases between. Germline CDR1 is SGHRS and CDR2 is YFSETQ. The CDR3 contains 15 residues. CDR3 sequence: CASSLWTRGPYEQYF. In DNA, the CDR3 is TGCGCCAGCAGCTTGTGGACCAGGGGCCCTTACGAGCAGTACTTC.

This clonotype was recorded many times. The J gene is TRBJ2-3, the V gene TRBV6-2 or TRBV6-3, with TRBD2 matching over 7 bases. J was trimmed by 0 bases and V by 0 bases; bases with no gene match: 9. This CDR3 is 18 amino acids long. The germline V gene encodes CDR1 MNHEY and CDR2 SVGEGT. The CDR3 DNA follows: TGTGCCAGCAGTTACTCGATCCTAGCGGAGATTAGCACAGATACGCAGTATTTT. Translation: CASSYSILAEISTDTQYF.

This clonotype was observed a few times. This chain joins TRBV5-1 and TRBJ2-1, with TRBD1 identical over 7 bases. From germline, CDR1 is SGHRS and CDR2 YFSETQ. V was clipped by 3 bases and J by 4 bases; unmatched bases: 7. The CDR3 covers 15 residues. DNA for the CDR3: TGCGCCAGCAGCTCGACAGGGCGTCCGTACAATGAGCAGTTCTTC. This codes for CASSSTGRPYNEQFF.

This clonotype was seen repeatedly, ten times or more. The chain is built from TRBV6-5 and TRBJ1-2; D gene uncertain. From germline, CDR1 is MNHEY and CDR2 SVGAGI. The V end was cut by 0 bases, the J end by 2 bases, with 7 bases between. The CDR3 runs to 14 residues. CDR3 coding DNA: TGTGCCAGCAGTTACTCGACGCAAAACTATGGCTACACCTTC. Protein sequence: CASSYSTQNYGYTF.

There are many counts of this clonotype. One end of the junction does not line up with germline, which may come from a read error. J is TRBJ2-7 and V is TRBV7-9; a possible D gene is TRBD2 (6 bases). This CDR3 comprises 12 residues. Germline values: CDR1 SEHNR, CDR2 FQNEAQ (reference sequence). CDR3 sequence: CASSLAGGEQYF. CDR3 bases: TGCGCCAGCAGCTTAGCCGGGGGCGAGCAGTACTTC.

The rearrangement joins TRBV12-5 to TRBJ2-2; 11 bases map to TRBD2. J gave up 2 bases and V 3 bases, and 17 bases lay outside the gene matches. Germline CDR1 and CDR2: LGHNT and FRNRAP. The CDR3 consists of 21 residues. CDR3 DNA: TGTGCTAGTGGTTTCCGACAGGGCTTTAGCGGGAGGGCCTTTAACACCGGGGAGCTGTTTTTT. Translated, it gives CASGFRQGFSGRAFNTGELFF.